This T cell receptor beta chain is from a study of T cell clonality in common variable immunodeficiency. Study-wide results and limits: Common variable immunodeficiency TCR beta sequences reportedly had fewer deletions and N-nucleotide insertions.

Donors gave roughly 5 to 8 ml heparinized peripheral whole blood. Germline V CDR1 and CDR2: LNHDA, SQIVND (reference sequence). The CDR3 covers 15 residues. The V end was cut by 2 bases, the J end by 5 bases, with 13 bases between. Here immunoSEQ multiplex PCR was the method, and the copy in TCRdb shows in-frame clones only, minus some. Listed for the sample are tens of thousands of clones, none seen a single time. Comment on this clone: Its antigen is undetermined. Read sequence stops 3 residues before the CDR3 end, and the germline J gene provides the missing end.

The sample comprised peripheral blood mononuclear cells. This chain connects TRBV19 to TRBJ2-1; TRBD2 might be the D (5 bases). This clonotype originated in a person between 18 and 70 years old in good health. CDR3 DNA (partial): TGTGCCAGTAGTATACTAGCTACCGAGGACAATGAG. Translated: CASSILATEDNE. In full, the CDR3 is CASSILATEDNEQFF.